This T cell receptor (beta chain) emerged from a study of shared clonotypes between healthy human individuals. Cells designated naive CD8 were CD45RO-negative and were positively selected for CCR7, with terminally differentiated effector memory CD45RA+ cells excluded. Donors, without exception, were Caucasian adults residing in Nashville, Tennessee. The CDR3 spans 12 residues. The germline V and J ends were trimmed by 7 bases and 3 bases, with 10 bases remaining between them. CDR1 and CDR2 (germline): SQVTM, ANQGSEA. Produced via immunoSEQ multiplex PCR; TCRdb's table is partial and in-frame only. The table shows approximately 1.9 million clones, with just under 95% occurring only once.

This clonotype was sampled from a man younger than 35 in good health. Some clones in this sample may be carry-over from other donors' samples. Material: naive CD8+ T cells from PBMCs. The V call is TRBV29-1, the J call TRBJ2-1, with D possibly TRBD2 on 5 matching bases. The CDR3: CSADEGYNEQFF. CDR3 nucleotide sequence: TGCAGCGCCGACGAGGGCTACAATGAGCAGTTCTTC.